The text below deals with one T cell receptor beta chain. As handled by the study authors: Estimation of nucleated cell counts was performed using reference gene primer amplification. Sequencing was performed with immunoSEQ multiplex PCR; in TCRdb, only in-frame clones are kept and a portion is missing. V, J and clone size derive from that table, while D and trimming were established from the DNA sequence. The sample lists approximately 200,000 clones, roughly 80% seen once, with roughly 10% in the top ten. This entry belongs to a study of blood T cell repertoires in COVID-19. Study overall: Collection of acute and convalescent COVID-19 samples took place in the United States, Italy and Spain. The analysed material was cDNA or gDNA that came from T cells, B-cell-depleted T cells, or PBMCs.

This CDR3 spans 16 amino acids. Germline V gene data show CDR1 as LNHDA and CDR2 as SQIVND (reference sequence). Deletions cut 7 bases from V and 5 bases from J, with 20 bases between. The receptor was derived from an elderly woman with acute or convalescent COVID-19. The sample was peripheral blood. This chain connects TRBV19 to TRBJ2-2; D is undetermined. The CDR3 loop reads CASTSVAPLKTGELFF. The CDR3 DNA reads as TGTGCCAGTACATCAGTAGCCCCCTTAAAAACCGGGGAGCTGTTTTTT.